This paragraph reports one T cell receptor beta chain. This entry is derived from a study of T cell changes during pregnancy in multiple sclerosis. The CDR3 sequence is 13 residues long. The V and J ends lost 3 bases and 1 base respectively, with 5 bases between them. The germline gives CDR1 SGHVS, CDR2 FQNEAQ. Using immunoSEQ multiplex PCR, the repertoire was profiled, and TCRdb retains in-frame clones only, with some absent. Of about 60,000 clones detected, about 90% appear once; the ten largest clones hold approximately 2.3%. The V and J genes are TRBV7-8 and TRBJ2-3; the D is unclear. The sequencing used peripheral blood, collected in the second trimester of pregnancy. The receptor was derived from a female donor in good health, enrolled as a control in a pregnancy study. In DNA form, the CDR3 reads TGTGCCAGCAGCTTTAAGCGCACAGATACGCAGTATTTT. This translates into CASSFKRTDTQYF.